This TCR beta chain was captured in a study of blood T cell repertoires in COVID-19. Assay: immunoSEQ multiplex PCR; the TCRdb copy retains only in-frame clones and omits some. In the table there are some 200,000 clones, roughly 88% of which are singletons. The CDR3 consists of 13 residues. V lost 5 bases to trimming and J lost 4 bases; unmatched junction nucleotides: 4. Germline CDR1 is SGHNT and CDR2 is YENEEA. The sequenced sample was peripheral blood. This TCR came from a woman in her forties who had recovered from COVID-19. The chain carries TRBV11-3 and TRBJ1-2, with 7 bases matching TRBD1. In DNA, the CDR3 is TGTGCCAGCAGCCCCGGGACAGTCTATGGCTACACCTTC. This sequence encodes CASSPGTVYGYTF.